The 27 T cell receptor beta chains below all came from one sample that was sequenced in a study of OX40 agonist ivuxolimab in advanced cancers. Only in-frame clones appear in the TCRdb table, and some are missing; sequencing was by immunoSEQ multiplex PCR. The sample has tens of thousands of clones, roughly 84% seen once. The sample was CD4+ or CD8+ T cells sorted from blood, taken in a trial of the OX40 agonist ivuxolimab. The receptors stem from an adult with an advanced solid tumor such as melanoma, head and neck, liver or kidney cancer.

The count of this clone is one. The V call is TRBV13, the J call TRBJ2-7, with D possibly TRBD1 on 6 matching bases. The length of the CDR3 is 15 residues. The germline gives CDR1 PRHDT, CDR2 FYEKMQ (reference sequence). The V and J ends lost 0 bases and 4 bases respectively, with 13 bases between them. The CDR3 DNA sequence: TGTGCCAGCAGCTTAGGGGGCAGGGGTCGGTACGAGCAGTACTTC. It is translated as CASSLGGRGRYEQYF.

This clone was observed once. The chain recombines TRBV5-5 with TRBJ2-3; perhaps TRBD2 as D (6 bases). Trimming cost V 5 bases and J 7 bases, with 17 bases left between them. The CDR3 is made up of 14 amino acids. Germline-derived CDR1 and CDR2 are SGHKS and YYEKEE (reference sequence). The CDR3 DNA reads TGTGCCAGCAGAAAGGACTACTCCACCTATACGCAGTATTTT. This translates into CASRKDYSTYTQYF.

This sequence joins TRBV5-1 and TRBJ1-2, with 7 positions matching TRBD1. CDR1 and CDR2 (germline): SGHRS, YFSETQ. The J segment lost 7 bases and the V segment lost 7 bases, leaving 4 bases of the junction unmatched. The CDR3 covers 11 residues. CDR3: CASGAGGGYTF. The CDR3 DNA follows: TGCGCCAGCGGGGCAGGGGGTGGCTACACCTTC.

V and J are TRBV7-2 and TRBJ1-2; D is ambiguous. Trimming took 2 bases from V and 4 from J, leaving 5 bases between them. The CDR3 length is 12 residues. In germline, CDR1 is SGHTA, CDR2 FQGNSA. As DNA, the CDR3 is TGTGCCAGCAGCTTAAGTGCCTATGGCTACACCTTC. This encodes CASSLSAYGYTF. Using reference TRBV7-2 and TRBJ1-2 for the parts outside the CDR3, the full variable domain is GAGVSQSPSNKVTEKGKDVELRCDPISGHTALYWYRQSLGQGLEFLIYFQGNSAPDKSGLPSDRFSAERTGGSVSTLTIQRTQQEDSAVYLCASSLSAYGYTFGSGTRLTVV.

The chain joins TRBV5-4 to TRBJ2-3; TRBD1 aligns across 7 bases. Germline V gene lookup returns CDR1 SGHNT and CDR2 YYREEE (reference sequence). The junction had 5 bases not matched to a gene; V was cut back by 1 base and J by 3 bases. The CDR3 extends over 15 amino acids. The CDR3 is CASSLQTGRTDTQYF. The CDR3 DNA follows: TGTGCCAGCAGCTTGCAGACAGGGCGGACAGATACGCAGTATTTT.

About this clone: Compared with germline, one end of the junction differs, possibly owing to a read error. This chain uses TRBV6-6 with TRBJ2-5, with D perhaps being TRBD1 or TRBD2 (5 bases each). Germline V gene data show CDR1 as MNHNY and CDR2 as SVGAGI (reference sequence). The CDR3 sequence is 13 residues long. The CDR3 sequence is CASSSSQGRTRDF. In nucleotides, the CDR3 is TGTGCCAGCTCCAGTAGTCAGGGACGCACCCGGGACTTC.

This chain joins TRBV5-1 and TRBJ2-2; no reliable D call. The germline V and J ends were trimmed by 1 base and 6 bases, with 7 bases remaining between them. CDR3 length equals 13 residues. Germline CDR1 reads SGHRS; CDR2 reads YFSETQ. DNA for the CDR3: TGCGCCAGCAGCTTGACGATGGCCGGGGAGCTGTTTTTT. This codes for CASSLTMAGELFF. Complete variable domain (other parts from reference TRBV5-1 and TRBJ2-2): KAGVTQTPRYLIKTRGQQVTLSCSPISGHRSVSWYQQTPGQGLQFLFEYFSETQRNKGNFPGRFSGRQFSNSRSEMNVSTLELGDSALYLCASSLTMAGELFFGEGSRLTVL.

With regard to this clone: Germline and junction disagree at one end, which may indicate a read error. This chain uses TRBV5-6 with TRBJ2-5; possibly TRBD1 for D (6 bases). Germline CDR1 reads SGHDT; CDR2 reads YYEEEE. The CDR3 sequence is 16 residues long. CDR3 DNA: TGTGTCAGCAGCCCGGGCAGGGGTCGGGATCGGGAGACCCAGTACTTC. It translates to CVSSPGRGRDRETQYF.

The chain is built from TRBV6-1 and TRBJ1-1, with TRBD1 matching over 9 bases. There are 13 residues in the CDR3. J was trimmed by 7 bases and V by 5 bases; bases with no gene match: 5. Germline assignment: CDR1 MNHNS and CDR2 SASEGT. CDR3 sequence (DNA): TGTGCCAGCAGTATCCGGACAGGGGTTGAAGCTTTCTTT. Amino acid sequence: CASSIRTGVEAFF.

The gene calls are TRBV7-2 and TRBJ1-2; 9 bases are shared with TRBD1. There are 16 residues in the CDR3. With 5 bases clipped from V and 4 bases from J, the junction kept 11 bases outside the gene matches. Germline CDR1 SGHTA, CDR2 FQGNSA. The CDR3 region has the DNA TGTGCCAGCAGCCCAAGACAGGGGGGGATTACCTATGGCTACACCTTC. Translation: CASSPRQGGITYGYTF.

The chain recombines TRBV2 with TRBJ1-1; 12 bases are a match to TRBD1. CDR3 length: 14 amino acids. From germline, CDR1 is SNHLY and CDR2 FYNNEI. The trim removed 4 bases at V and 10 bases at J, leaving 7 bases unmatched. CDR3 protein: CASSVGDRGLVAFF. The DNA for the CDR3 is TGTGCCAGCAGTGTTGGGGACAGGGGGCTCGTAGCTTTCTTT.

The chain carries TRBV7-9 and TRBJ1-6; 10 positions match TRBD1. V lost 6 bases, J lost 6 bases, and 8 bases stayed unmatched. This CDR3 has 16 residues. The germline gives CDR1 SEHNR, CDR2 FQNEAQ (reference sequence). The CDR3: CASSPTGTGVNSPLHF. The CDR3 DNA follows: TGTGCCAGCAGTCCGACCGGGACAGGGGTTAATTCACCCCTCCACTTT.

The chain links TRBV6-5 to TRBJ2-2, with D unresolved. The V and J ends lost 2 bases and 0 bases respectively, with 4 bases between them. Germline-derived CDR1 and CDR2 are MNHEY and SVGAGI. The CDR3 totals 14 residues. The CDR3 loop reads CASSYPPNTGELFF. DNA for the CDR3: TGTGCCAGCAGTTACCCGCCGAACACCGGGGAGCTGTTTTTT.

The rearrangement links TRBV6-5 to TRBJ2-7, with TRBD2 as a possible D gene (6 bases). Trimming pared 6 bases from V and 5 bases from J, leaving 17 bases between. The CDR3 has 14 residues. The germline CDR1 and CDR2 sequences are MNHEY and SVGAGI. CDR3: CASSRRTTLDEQYF. The CDR3 nucleotides are TGTGCCAGCAGCCGCAGGACTACTCTGGACGAGCAGTACTTC.

The chain joins TRBV19 to TRBJ1-1, with D possibly matching TRBD1 (6 bases). This CDR3 contains 11 residues. Looked up from germline, CDR1 is LNHDA and CDR2 is SQIVND (reference sequence). The germline V and J ends were trimmed by 7 bases and 7 bases, with 10 bases remaining between them. The CDR3 is CASTQDSEAFF. The CDR3 DNA reads as TGTGCCAGTACTCAGGACAGTGAAGCTTTCTTT.

The genes are TRBV7-9 and TRBJ2-3, with TRBD2 matching over 7 bases. CDR1 is SEHNR, CDR2 FQNEAQ, per germline (reference sequence). The CDR3 covers 15 residues. Losses at the gene ends were 5 bases for V and 2 bases for J; bases not matched to a gene: 7. The CDR3 is CASSPGGSLTDTQYF. As DNA, the CDR3 is TGTGCCAGCAGCCCCGGCGGGAGCCTCACAGATACGCAGTATTTT.

The genes are TRBV7-9 and TRBJ1-6; TRBD1 is a possible D gene (5 bases). V lost 1 base to trimming and J lost 5 bases, with 9 bases between them. The germline CDR1 and CDR2 sequences are SEHNR and FQNEAQ (reference sequence). The CDR3 covers 15 residues. The CDR3 loop reads CASSLVGTNNSPLHF. CDR3 DNA: TGTGCCAGCAGCTTAGTCGGGACCAATAATTCACCCCTCCACTTT.

On this clone itself: The germline gene is not matched at one end of the junction; a read error may be the cause. V usage is TRBV28 and J usage is TRBJ1-1; 7 bases align to TRBD1. This CDR3 spans 12 amino acids. Germline V gene lookup returns CDR1 MDHEN and CDR2 SYDVKM. CDR3 region: CASSLEQGEVFF. The CDR3, as DNA: TGTGCCAGCAGTTTAGAGCAGGGGGAAGTTTTCTTT.

Here the CDR3 reads CASSYDDRNNQPQHF. The CDR3 nucleotides read TGTGCCAGCAGCTATGATGACAGGAACAATCAGCCCCAGCATTTT. V gene TRBV4-2 combines with J gene TRBJ1-5; perhaps TRBD1 as D (6 bases). The V end was cut by 5 bases, the J end by 3 bases, with 14 bases between. This CDR3 region has 15 residues. Germline loops: CDR1 LGHNA, CDR2 YNFKEQ.

This clone was recorded a few times. The chain is built from TRBV5-1 and TRBJ2-7; D might be TRBD1 (5 bases). V lost 4 bases and J lost 2, with 13 bases in between. This CDR3 has 14 residues. Germline V lookup: CDR1 SGHRS, CDR2 YFSETQ. The CDR3 region is CASSVGRGPYEQYF. CDR3 nucleotide sequence: TGCGCCAGCAGCGTTGGAAGGGGTCCCTACGAGCAGTACTTC.

The J gene is TRBJ2-3, the V gene TRBV4-1, with TRBD2 matching over 8 bases. The CDR3 loop spans 15 amino acids. V gave up 1 base and J gave up 3 bases; unmatched junction bases: 3. Germline values: CDR1 MGHRA, CDR2 YSYEKL. The CDR3 DNA reads TGCGCCAGCAGCCAAGGGGGACTAGTAACAGATACGCAGTATTTT. Protein sequence: CASSQGGLVTDTQYF.

This clone was seen a handful of times. V usage is TRBV28 and J usage is TRBJ2-1, with D perhaps assigned TRBD1 or TRBD2 (5 bases each). This CDR3 has 17 amino acids. Germline V gene sequence: CDR1 MDHEN, CDR2 SYDVKM. V was pared by 7 bases and J by 0 bases, with 19 bases between. The CDR3 DNA reads as TGTGCCAGCACCTCTTCCGGGGCTCCTACCTCCTACAATGAGCAGTTCTTC. Translated, it gives CASTSSGAPTSYNEQFF.

The chain links TRBV7-2 to TRBJ2-5, with D perhaps given as TRBD1 or TRBD2 (5 bases each). The germline CDR1 and CDR2 sequences are SGHTA and FQGNSA. V lost 1 base and J 5 bases, leaving 11 bases between the germline ends. The CDR3 totals 14 residues. The CDR3 DNA sequence: TGTGCCAGCAGCTTAGTCGGCTGGGGGGAGACCCAGTACTTC. As protein: CASSLVGWGETQYF.

The rearrangement joins TRBV7-9 to TRBJ1-5; D is ambiguous. In germline, CDR1 is SEHNR, CDR2 FQNEAQ (reference sequence). This CDR3 is built from 15 residues. The V and J ends lost 2 bases and 9 bases respectively, with 17 bases between them. The CDR3: CASSLSAVADGPQHF. The CDR3 DNA is TGTGCCAGCAGCTTATCGGCAGTAGCGGATGGGCCCCAGCATTTT.

V usage is TRBV5-1 and J usage is TRBJ2-5, with D possibly called TRBD1 or TRBD2 (5 bases each). The CDR3 covers 18 residues. Germline V CDR1 and CDR2: SGHRS, YFSETQ. Between the trimmed V and J ends, which lost 4 bases and 0 bases, there was a span of 22 bases. CDR3 loop: CASSRTIISGRYQETQYF. Here the CDR3 DNA reads TGCGCCAGCAGCCGAACTATAATTTCGGGACGGTACCAAGAGACCCAGTACTTC.

V and J are TRBV5-4 and TRBJ2-7; 9 bases are shared with TRBD1. The CDR3 has 15 amino acids. CDR1 and CDR2 from the germline V gene are SGHNT and YYREEE (reference sequence). The J segment lost 1 base and the V segment lost 0 bases, leaving 2 bases of the junction unmatched. This chain's CDR3 is CASSLVGQGSYEQYF. For the CDR3, the DNA is TGTGCCAGCAGCTTGGTGGGACAGGGTTCCTACGAGCAGTACTTC.

The genes are TRBV29-1 and TRBJ1-2, with D uncertain. Germline V gene data show CDR1 as SQVTM and CDR2 as ANQGSEA. The CDR3 loop spans 13 amino acids. Trimming left V 2 bases short and J 0 bases short, with 7 bases between. CDR3 protein: CSVENMTNYGYTF. The CDR3 DNA sequence: TGCAGCGTTGAAAATATGACTAACTATGGCTACACCTTC.